This is a list of T cell receptor beta chains from one sample in a study of T cells expressing NK-cell markers. TCRdb reprocessed the 5' RACE reads and reports one entry per CDR3 protein, with no DNA. The table for this sample gives about 460,000 distinct CDR3 sequences. The specimen was blood T cells: a sorted CD56 or NKG2C T cell subset, CD4+ or CD8+ T cells, or bulk PBMC T cells (not recorded which). Every receptor here comes from a woman between 45 and 60 years old in good health. The CDR3 runs from the conserved cysteine through the conserved F or W.

J: TRBJ2-6
V: TRBV5-1
CDR3: CASSLMGLARAQSGANVLTF

J: TRBJ2-1
V: TRBV5-1
CDR3: CASSSYRAEGSWVFF

J: TRBJ2-1
V: TRBV20-1
CDR3: CSARDRIPTSIYNEQFF

J: TRBJ1-1
V: TRBV7-9
CDR3: CASSLGGFETEAFF

J: TRBJ2-1
V: TRBV7-9
CDR3: CASSRSGTSGNYNEQFF

J: TRBJ2-3
V: TRBV6-1
CDR3: CASRFWMGTDTQYF

J: TRBJ1-1
V: TRBV2
CDR3: CASSEAPGVGTEAFF

J: TRBJ1-1
V: TRBV7-9
CDR3: CASSPPDGGYTEAFF

J: TRBJ2-7
V: TRBV3-1
CDR3: CASSHSNEQYF

J: TRBJ1-5
V: TRBV12-3/TRBV12-4
CDR3: CASKVTGSQPQHF

J: TRBJ2-1
V: TRBV3-1
CDR3: CASSRRDEQFF

J: TRBJ1-2
V: TRBV4-1
CDR3: CASSQGGARILYGYTF

J: TRBJ2-3
V: TRBV19
CDR3: CASSTAGDTQYF

J: TRBJ2-4
V: TRBV6-6
CDR3: CASSLGKNIQYF

J: TRBJ2-1
V: TRBV12-3/TRBV12-4
CDR3: CASSLYVGTYNEQFF

J: TRBJ2-1
V: TRBV7-9
CDR3: CASSFIAGAEQFF